The clone carrying this T cell receptor (beta chain) came up a few times. The CDR3 loop spans 14 amino acids. Germline V gene data show CDR1 as SEHNR and CDR2 as FQNEAQ (reference sequence). Between the trimmed V and J ends, which lost 2 bases and 7 bases, there was a span of 11 bases. Regarding time point: newly diagnosed GD, antithyroid drugs for less than 3 months. From PBMCs, RNA was extracted and then used to make the TCR library. CDR3-region Arm-PCR and iRepertoire HTBI primers produced the TCR beta libraries. TCRdb re-called the multiplex PCR reads with MiXCR, one entry per CDR3 protein. Altogether about 500,000 distinct CDR3 sequences are present, more than 10% being singletons, with the ten largest covering roughly 9.3%. This entry comes from a study of regulatory T cells in long-lasting Graves disease. The sample was also linked to a second study, of T cells in Graves' hyperthyroidism and ophthalmopathy.

The clonotype comes from a woman aged 25 to 39 with Graves disease. The chain links TRBV7-9 to TRBJ2-2, with D tentatively TRBD1 (6 bases). This specimen was peripheral blood mononuclear cells (PBMCs), taken at new diagnosis, from a patient treated with antithyroid drugs. The CDR3 nucleotides read TGTGCCAGCAGCTTAATACAGGGAATCGGGGAGCTGTTTTTT. Its translation: CASSLIQGIGELFF.